A single sample is the source of the 29 T cell receptor beta chains below, sequenced in a study of blood T cell repertoires in COVID-19. The table came from immunoSEQ multiplex PCR; TCRdb's copy has only in-frame clones and leaves some out. The repertoire has some 200,000 clones, 80% to 85% of them found once; the top ten carry approximately 7.9%. Sequencing was done on a sample of PBMCs or T cells enriched from blood (not recorded which). The receptor set was obtained from a man in his forties or fifties who had recovered from COVID-19.

This clone was observed a handful of times. The rearrangement joins TRBV27 to TRBJ2-3, with D perhaps matching TRBD2 (6 bases). Trimming left V 7 bases short and J 5 bases short, with 13 bases between. Germline V gives CDR1 MNHEY, CDR2 SMNVEV (reference sequence). This CDR3 has 13 amino acids. The DNA of the CDR3 is TGTGCCAGCATGCTACTAGCAGGAGATACGCAGTATTTT. As protein: CASMLLAGDTQYF.

This chain joins TRBV5-5 and TRBJ1-2; D perhaps matches TRBD1 (5 bases). V gave up 0 bases and J gave up 8 bases, with 17 bases separating them. Germline CDR1 reads SGHKS; CDR2 reads YYEKEE (reference sequence). This CDR3 region has 15 residues. The CDR3 DNA reads TGTGCCAGCAGCTTGGCCCCTTGGGGCGAAGTGGGCTACACCTTC. Translation gives CASSLAPWGEVGYTF.

This clone was seen only once. The rearrangement links TRBV15 to TRBJ1-1; D gene uncertain. This CDR3 spans 14 amino acids. V shed 1 base and J shed 1 base, with 7 bases lying between them. CDR1 and CDR2 from the germline V gene are LNHNV and YYDKDF (reference sequence). The CDR3: CATSRVSRNTEAFF. The CDR3 nucleotides are TGTGCCACCAGCAGAGTTAGCAGGAACACTGAAGCTTTCTTT.

The chain couples TRBV5-1 to TRBJ2-4; 9 positions match TRBD1. J gave up 8 bases and V 4 bases, and 7 bases lay outside the gene matches. Germline lookup yields CDR1 SGHRS and CDR2 YFSETQ. This CDR3 is 14 amino acids long. Here the CDR3 DNA reads TGCGCCAGCAGCGCGGGACAGGGTGTGGACATTCAGTACTTC. This codes for CASSAGQGVDIQYF. Full variable domain (remainder filled in from reference TRBV5-1 and TRBJ2-4): KAGVTQTPRYLIKTRGQQVTLSCSPISGHRSVSWYQQTPGQGLQFLFEYFSETQRNKGNFPGRFSGRQFSNSRSEMNVSTLELGDSALYLCASSAGQGVDIQYFGAGTRLSVL.

V and J are TRBV2 and TRBJ1-2, with D maybe TRBD1 (6 bases). The CDR3 extends over 15 amino acids. V was clipped by 6 bases and J by 4 bases, with 18 bases between them. The V gene's germline CDR1 is SNHLY and CDR2 FYNNEI. In nucleotides, the CDR3 is TGTGCCAGCAGGTCGGGGCAGGGGCCCGCCTATGGCTACACCTTC. Protein: CASRSGQGPAYGYTF.

This chain connects TRBV7-9 to TRBJ1-1, with D unclear. CDR1 and CDR2 from the germline V gene are SEHNR and FQNEAQ (reference sequence). V was clipped by 4 bases and J by 1 base, with 7 bases between them. The CDR3 is made up of 13 amino acids. In nucleotides, the CDR3 is TGTGCCAGCAGCTCCCTTAGGAACACTGAAGCTTTCTTT. It is translated as CASSSLRNTEAFF.

This clone occurred once. The CDR3 sequence is CASSLAVLAGTDTQYF. In nucleotides, the CDR3 is TGTGCCAGCAGCTTAGCGGTACTAGCGGGCACAGATACGCAGTATTTT. The rearrangement uses TRBV7-2 and TRBJ2-3; 8 nucleotides agree with TRBD2. The CDR3 runs to 16 residues. The trim removed 0 bases at V and 1 base at J, leaving 3 bases unmatched. The germline V gene encodes CDR1 SGHTA and CDR2 FQGNSA.

The V and J genes are TRBV24-1 and TRBJ2-3; 7 bases align to TRBD2. The CDR3 runs to 17 residues. Germline trimming cut 4 bases from V and 4 bases from J; bases unmatched to any gene: 13. From germline, CDR1 is KGHDR and CDR2 SFDVKD. This CDR3 is CATSEGLGGLRSDTQYF. CDR3 nucleotides: TGTGCCACCAGTGAAGGGTTGGGAGGGTTAAGGTCAGATACGCAGTATTTT.

Only a few counts were recorded for this clone. The chain employs TRBV7-6 and TRBJ1-6; D is ambiguous. The CDR3 is 17 residues long. The germline V gene has CDR1 SGHVS and CDR2 FNYEAQ. V was trimmed by 0 bases and J by 1 base, leaving 10 bases between them. CDR3 sequence (DNA): TGTGCCAGCAGCTTAGCGCTCGGGAGGTCCTATAATTCACCCCTCCACTTT. Its protein product is CASSLALGRSYNSPLHF.

This rearrangement joins TRBV7-9 to TRBJ1-4; 10 bases match TRBD1. The V gene's germline CDR1 is SEHNR and CDR2 FQNEAQ (reference sequence). Trimming at V came to 3 bases and at J to 7 bases, leaving 8 bases not matched to a gene. The CDR3 extends over 16 amino acids. DNA of the CDR3: TGTGCCAGCAGCTTCGGCTTGACAGGGGGCCTTGAAAAACTGTTTTTT. Its protein product is CASSFGLTGGLEKLFF. Combining the CDR3 with reference TRBV7-9 and TRBJ1-4 gives the whole variable domain DTGVSQNPRHKITKRGQNVTFRCDPISEHNRLYWYRQTLGQGPEFLTYFQNEAQLEKSRLLSDRFSAERPKGSFSTLEIQRTEQGDSAMYLCASSFGLTGGLEKLFFGSGTQLSVL.

This chain joins TRBV25-1 and TRBJ1-1, with 9 nucleotides matching TRBD1. In germline, CDR1 is MGHDK, CDR2 SYGVNS. This CDR3 has 14 residues. V shed 6 bases and J 4 bases; nucleotides not matched to a gene: 6. The CDR3 DNA reads as TGTGCCAGCAGGGGACAGGGAGTCGGCACTGAAGCTTTCTTT. Protein: CASRGQGVGTEAFF.

The V gene is TRBV30, the J gene TRBJ1-1; TRBD1 matches 8 bases. Per germline, CDR1 GTSNPN and CDR2 SVGIG (reference sequence). The J segment lost 0 bases and the V segment lost 8 bases, leaving 5 bases of the junction unmatched. This CDR3 has 13 amino acids. The CDR3 sequence is CAQRTGMNTEAFF. DNA of the CDR3: TGTGCCCAGAGGACAGGGATGAACACTGAAGCTTTCTTT.

There are a few counts of this clone. V is TRBV6-5 and J is TRBJ1-4; TRBD1 might be the D (5 bases). This CDR3 contains 13 residues. Germline values: CDR1 MNHEY, CDR2 SVGAGI. Trimming shortened V by 5 bases and J by 5 bases, and 9 bases separated the two germline ends. The CDR3 DNA reads TGTGCCAGCAGTAATTACAGGAATGAAAAACTGTTTTTT. Protein: CASSNYRNEKLFF.

This clone was counted between two and nine times. V usage is TRBV7-9 and J usage is TRBJ1-1; 9 positions agree with TRBD1. CDR1 SEHNR and CDR2 FQNEAQ come from the germline V gene (reference sequence). The CDR3 covers 14 residues. V dropped 5 bases and J dropped 4; count of bases not matched to a gene: 5. CDR3 residues: CASSLPGQGTEAFF. CDR3 nucleotides: TGTGCCAGCAGCCTACCGGGACAGGGCACTGAAGCTTTCTTT.

The gene calls are TRBV28 and TRBJ1-2, with D unresolved. The V gene lost 4 bases and the J gene lost 8 bases, with 11 bases spanning the gap. This CDR3 has 12 amino acids. Germline values: CDR1 MDHEN, CDR2 SYDVKM. CDR3 in amino acids: CASSSSRVGYTF. CDR3 nucleotide sequence: TGTGCCAGCAGTTCCAGCCGGGTCGGCTACACCTTC.

The chain joins TRBV5-4 to TRBJ2-7, with TRBD1 identical over 9 bases. The CDR3 loop spans 14 amino acids. The trim removed 4 bases at V and 1 base at J, leaving 3 bases unmatched. The germline gives CDR1 SGHNT, CDR2 YYREEE (reference sequence). CDR3 loop: CASSAGTGSYEQYF. CDR3 in DNA: TGTGCCAGCAGCGCCGGGACAGGGTCCTACGAGCAGTACTTC.

The chain couples TRBV2 to TRBJ2-2, with D maybe TRBD2 (6 bases). The germline V gene encodes CDR1 SNHLY and CDR2 FYNNEI. The germline V and J ends were trimmed by 4 bases and 0 bases, with 12 bases remaining between them. CDR3 length: 16 residues. DNA for the CDR3: TGTGCCAGCAGTGGGAGGGCCAGGTCGAACACCGGGGAGCTGTTTTTT. Translated, it gives CASSGRARSNTGELFF.

This clone appeared a single time. The chain couples TRBV5-1 to TRBJ2-3; TRBD2 aligns across 8 bases. Germline-derived CDR1 and CDR2 are SGHRS and YFSETQ. The CDR3 length is 16 residues. J lost 7 bases, V lost 1 base, and 11 bases had no gene match. This chain's CDR3 is CASSLRFSGGENTQYF. For the CDR3, the DNA is TGCGCCAGCAGCTTGAGGTTCTCGGGAGGGGAAAATACGCAGTATTTT. The complete variable domain, with remaining parts taken from reference TRBV5-1 and TRBJ2-3, reads KAGVTQTPRYLIKTRGQQVTLSCSPISGHRSVSWYQQTPGQGLQFLFEYFSETQRNKGNFPGRFSGRQFSNSRSEMNVSTLELGDSALYLCASSLRFSGGENTQYFGPGTRLTVL.

The chain carries TRBV9 and TRBJ2-3; 8 nucleotides align to TRBD1. Germline-derived CDR1 and CDR2 are SGDLS and YYNGEE. The V gene end was trimmed by 4 bases and the J gene end by 4 bases; junction bases not matched to a gene: 5. The CDR3 runs 14 residues. The CDR3 DNA is TGTGCCAGCAGCCTACGACAGGGGCCAGATACGCAGTATTTT. The encoded protein is CASSLRQGPDTQYF.

DNA for the CDR3: TGTGCCAGCAGCTTAGCGCACGGACTCAATGAAAAACTGTTTTTT. It translates to CASSLAHGLNEKLFF. The chain recombines TRBV7-6 with TRBJ1-4; D is unclear. The CDR3 sequence is 15 residues long. Trimming shortened V by 0 bases and J by 5 bases, and 10 bases separated the two germline ends. The germline V gene encodes CDR1 SGHVS and CDR2 FNYEAQ.

The chain uses TRBV5-1 and TRBJ2-5; no reliable D call. CDR1 is SGHRS and CDR2 is YFSETQ in the germline V gene. V was pared by 0 bases and J by 4 bases, with 10 bases between. The CDR3 has 14 amino acids. CDR3 sequence (DNA): TGCGCCAGCAGCTTGGGGTCAGGCAGAGAGACCCAGTACTTC. As protein: CASSLGSGRETQYF.

The chain is built from TRBV12-3 or TRBV12-4 and TRBJ1-4; D not certain. The CDR3 runs 13 residues. Trimming shortened V by 3 bases and J by 8 bases, and 10 bases separated the two germline ends. The CDR3 protein is CASSFRGNEKLFF. CDR3 DNA sequence: TGTGCCAGCAGTTTTCGAGGGAACGAAAAACTGTTTTTT.

The chain carries TRBV3-1 (or the pseudogene TRBV3-2) and TRBJ1-2; D is undetermined. The CDR3 spans 14 residues. Germline values: CDR1 LGHDT, CDR2 YNNKEL (reference sequence). Trimming pared 3 bases from V and 2 bases from J, leaving 10 bases between. CDR3 sequence (DNA): TGTGCCAGCAGCCAGCAACAAAACAACTATGGCTACACCTTC. It translates to CASSQQQNNYGYTF.

The chain uses TRBV5-1 and TRBJ2-5; 9 bases are a match to TRBD1. V was clipped by 7 bases and J by 5 bases; unmatched bases: 3. The CDR3 extends over 12 amino acids. The germline CDR1 and CDR2 sequences are SGHRS and YFSETQ. The DNA for the CDR3 is TGCGCCAGCCGACAGGGGGGGGAGACCCAGTACTTC. Its protein is CASRQGGETQYF.

The genes are TRBV5-4 and TRBJ1-2; D might be TRBD1 (6 bases). Looked up from germline, CDR1 is SGHNT and CDR2 is YYREEE (reference sequence). Trimming removed 3 bases from V and 2 bases from J, with 14 bases in between. There are 15 residues in the CDR3. CDR3 sequence (DNA): TGTGCCAGCAGCTACGGACCGCAGGGGAACTATGGCTACACCTTC. Protein sequence: CASSYGPQGNYGYTF.

J is TRBJ2-7 and V is TRBV20-1; 8 bases match TRBD1. Germline V gene lookup returns CDR1 DFQATT and CDR2 SNEGSKA (reference sequence). This CDR3 is 14 amino acids long. V lost 6 bases and J lost 1; bases outside the gene matches: 8. This CDR3 reads CSASDRGFSYEQYF. The CDR3 DNA reads TGCAGTGCAAGTGACAGGGGTTTTTCCTACGAGCAGTACTTC.

This chain links TRBV6-5 with TRBJ2-1, with D perhaps matching TRBD1 (6 bases). Trimming removed 5 bases at V and 0 bases at J, with 11 bases between. The CDR3 covers 15 residues. Per the germline V gene, CDR1 is MNHEY and CDR2 is SVGAGI. CDR3 sequence (DNA): TGTGCCAGCAGTACAGGGTTAAGCTCCTACAATGAGCAGTTCTTC. The encoded protein is CASSTGLSSYNEQFF.

The chain recombines TRBV11-3 with TRBJ2-1; D is possibly TRBD1 (6 bases). V was pared by 2 bases and J by 5 bases, with 13 bases between. CDR3 size: 15 residues. Germline assignment: CDR1 SGHNT and CDR2 YENEEA. CDR3 bases: TGTGCCAGCAGCTTAACCAGGGGAAATGACAATGAGCAGTTCTTC. Translation: CASSLTRGNDNEQFF.

V gene TRBV6-5 combines with J gene TRBJ1-6, with TRBD1 identical over 9 bases. The CDR3 contains 15 residues. V lost 5 bases, J lost 10 bases, and 9 bases stayed unmatched. The germline V gene encodes CDR1 MNHEY and CDR2 SVGAGI. The chain's CDR3 is CASSKGQGAESPLHF. Here the CDR3 DNA reads TGTGCCAGCAGTAAGGGACAGGGTGCGGAATCACCCCTCCACTTT.